This T cell receptor (beta chain) was found in a study of T cells after yellow fever vaccination. Study outcomes and limitations: FACS-sorted repertoires could harbor abundant contaminating bulk-population clonotypes. On re-exposure, the response was weaker but peaked faster, at day 5 versus 15.

For TCR, cDNA came from 5'RACE template switching, which added a universal primer site and UMIs. TCRdb recomputed calls from the 5' RACE reads with MiXCR, one row per CDR3 protein. In the table there are 310,000 or so distinct CDR3 sequences, about 3.5% of which are singletons. In this sample, this clonotype turned up many times. Its antigen is still unknown. V was pared by 5 bases and J by 5 bases, with 14 bases between. This CDR3 spans 14 amino acids. CDR1 MNHEY and CDR2 SMNVEV come from the germline V gene (reference sequence). This clonotype was sampled from a man aged 18 to 30 who received the YFV17D yellow fever vaccine. This sequence joins TRBV27 and TRBJ2-3; D is ambiguous. The sample in question was PBMCs, obtained on the day of the yellow fever booster vaccination. The CDR3 sequence: CASSPPSQQDTQYF. CDR3 sequence (DNA): TGTGCCAGCAGTCCCCCCTCACAACAAGATACGCAGTATTTT.